Below, 14 T cell receptor beta chains from the same sample are listed, as sequenced in a study of shared clonotypes between healthy human individuals. Profiled with immunoSEQ multiplex PCR; TCRdb holds only in-frame clones, not every one. The table lists millions of clones, 85% to 95% of them singletons. Sequenced input: naive CD4+ T cells sorted from blood. Subset described: CD45RA+ positively selected. These receptors were collected from a man aged 18-30 years in good health.

Points on this clone: This same CDR3 is encoded by further DNA sequences in the sample. The chain is built from TRBV6-6 and TRBJ1-5; D is ambiguous. CDR1 and CDR2 from the germline V gene are MNHNY and SVGAGI (reference sequence). The CDR3 is 12 residues long. The germline V and J ends were trimmed by 7 bases and 4 bases, with 8 bases remaining between them. This chain's CDR3 is CASTLGNQPQHF. Here the CDR3 DNA reads TGTGCCAGCACCTTGGGGAATCAGCCCCAGCATTTT.

The chain has TRBV11-2 and TRBJ2-3, with 9 bases matching TRBD2. The junction had 14 bases not matched to a gene; V was cut back by 5 bases and J by 5 bases. Germline CDR1 reads SGHAT; CDR2 reads FQNNGV. This CDR3 region has 17 residues. The CDR3 nucleotides are TGTGCCAGCAGCCCCCGGCTAGCGGGAATACGAGGAGATACGCAGTATTTT. Protein: CASSPRLAGIRGDTQYF.

As concerns this clone: Other DNA variants within this sample encode the same CDR3. This rearrangement joins TRBV11-3 to TRBJ2-5, with D perhaps matching TRBD1 or TRBD2 (5 bases each). The germline V and J ends were trimmed by 1 base and 1 base, with 10 bases remaining between them. Germline loops: CDR1 SGHNT, CDR2 YENEEA. This CDR3 spans 15 amino acids. CDR3 loop: CASSLGGDPQETQYF. Here the CDR3 DNA reads TGTGCCAGCAGCTTAGGAGGGGACCCCCAAGAGACCCAGTACTTC.

The chain joins TRBV29-1 to TRBJ1-2, with 9 positions matching TRBD1. V lost 0 bases and J lost 4; bases outside the gene matches: 6. This CDR3 has 15 residues. The germline V gene encodes CDR1 SQVTM and CDR2 ANQGSEA. The CDR3 protein is CSVEDTGTGSYGYTF. The DNA for the CDR3 is TGCAGCGTTGAAGACACCGGGACAGGGAGCTATGGCTACACCTTC.

The genes are TRBV28 and TRBJ1-1; a weak D match, TRBD1 (6 bases). Trimming shortened V by 3 bases and J by 0 bases, and 11 bases separated the two germline ends. Per germline, CDR1 MDHEN and CDR2 SYDVKM. The length of the CDR3 is 15 residues. The DNA of the CDR3 is TGTGCCAGCAGTTTGCCCCCAGGGGTGAACACTGAAGCTTTCTTT. Translating it yields CASSLPPGVNTEAFF.

The chain links TRBV6-6 to TRBJ2-3; D unresolved. V was shortened by 4 bases and J by 2 bases, with 10 bases between the two germline ends. Germline V gives CDR1 MNHNY, CDR2 SVGAGI (reference sequence). There are 14 residues in the CDR3. The CDR3 sequence is CASSSFPSTDTQYF. CDR3 sequence (DNA): TGTGCCAGCAGTTCCTTCCCCTCCACAGATACGCAGTATTTT.

The J gene is TRBJ1-5, the V gene TRBV10-3; D may be TRBD1 (6 bases). Germline V gives CDR1 ENHRY, CDR2 SYGVKD. This CDR3 is 13 amino acids long. The germline V and J ends were trimmed by 4 bases and 9 bases, with 13 bases remaining between them. The CDR3 DNA reads as TGTGCCATCAGTGCGACAGGCCAAGGGCCCCAGCATTTT. It translates to CAISATGQGPQHF.

This clone was observed once. The rearrangement uses TRBV19 and TRBJ1-1, with D perhaps TRBD1 (6 bases). In germline, CDR1 is LNHDA, CDR2 SQIVND (reference sequence). The V gene lost 5 bases and the J gene lost 5 bases, with 12 bases spanning the gap. There are 13 residues in the CDR3. CDR3 bases: TGTGCCAGTAGTTGGGACATTAATACTGAAGCTTTCTTT. Its protein product is CASSWDINTEAFF.

V usage is TRBV6-5 and J usage is TRBJ2-5, with 9 bases aligning to TRBD2. Looked up from germline, CDR1 is MNHEY and CDR2 is SVGAGI. V was pared by 4 bases and J by 3 bases, with 6 bases of the junction left unmatched. CDR3 size: 15 residues. CDR3 DNA sequence: TGTGCCAGCAGTTCCCCTCGACTAGCGGAAGAGACCCAGTACTTC. Protein sequence: CASSSPRLAEETQYF.

The V call is TRBV11-2, the J call TRBJ1-4; 8 bases match TRBD1. Germline V gives CDR1 SGHAT, CDR2 FQNNGV. The CDR3 consists of 14 residues. J lost 8 bases, V lost 1 base, and 3 bases had no gene match. Written as DNA, the CDR3 is TGTGCCAGCAGCTTAGGGACAGGGTTGGAAAAACTGTTTTTT. Translation gives CASSLGTGLEKLFF.

This chain links TRBV2 with TRBJ2-2; D unresolved. This CDR3 has 14 residues. The V gene's germline CDR1 is SNHLY and CDR2 FYNNEI. Trimming left V 2 bases short and J 6 bases short, with 10 bases between. The CDR3 loop is CASSEMGAPGELFF. The CDR3, as DNA: TGTGCCAGCAGTGAAATGGGCGCCCCCGGGGAGCTGTTTTTT.

This clone turned up a few times. One end of the junction does not line up with germline, which may come from a read error. The CDR3 DNA sequence: TGTGCCGGCAGTCCCATAGGGCAGCCCCAGCATTTT. It specifies CAGSPIGQPQHF. This chain links TRBV28 with TRBJ1-5, with D unclear. This CDR3 contains 12 residues. Germline loops: CDR1 MDHEN, CDR2 SYDVKM.

The rearrangement links TRBV30 to TRBJ1-5, with D unclear. Germline V gene data show CDR1 as GTSNPN and CDR2 as SVGIG (reference sequence). The CDR3 sequence is 13 residues long. The V end lost 5 bases, the J end lost 2 bases, and 10 bases lay between the germline ends. The CDR3 bases are TGTGCCTGGGGGCAGGCGGGCAATCAGCCCCAGCATTTT. This translates into CAWGQAGNQPQHF. Based on the CDR3 plus reference TRBV30 and TRBJ1-5, the full variable domain is SQTIHQWPATLVQPVGSPLSLECTVEGTSNPNLYWYRQAAGRGLQLLFYSVGIGQISSEVPQNLSASRPQDRQFILSSKKLLLSDSGFYLCAWGQAGNQPQHFGDGTRLSIL.

The chain employs TRBV6-6 and TRBJ1-5, with a possible D match to TRBD1 (6 bases). The CDR3 runs 13 residues. Germline loops: CDR1 MNHNY, CDR2 SVGAGI (reference sequence). Trimming left V 8 bases short and J 4 bases short, with 12 bases between. CDR3: CASGRDTNQPQHF. In nucleotides, the CDR3 is TGTGCCAGCGGCCGGGACACTAATCAGCCCCAGCATTTT.